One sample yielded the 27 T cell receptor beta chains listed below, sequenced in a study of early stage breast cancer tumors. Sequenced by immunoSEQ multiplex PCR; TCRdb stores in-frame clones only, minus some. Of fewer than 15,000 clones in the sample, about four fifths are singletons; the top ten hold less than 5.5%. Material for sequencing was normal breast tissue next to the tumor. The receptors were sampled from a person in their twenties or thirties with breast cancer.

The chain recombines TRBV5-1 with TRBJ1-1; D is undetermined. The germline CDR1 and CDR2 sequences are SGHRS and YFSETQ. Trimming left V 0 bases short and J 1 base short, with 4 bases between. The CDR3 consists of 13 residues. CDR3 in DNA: TGCGCCAGCAGCTTGGAGGGGAACACTGAAGCTTTCTTT. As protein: CASSLEGNTEAFF.

The DNA of the CDR3 is TGTGCCAGCAGAGGAGGATATGGAGCGGGAGGCGCAGATACGCAGTATTTT. Its translation is CASRGGYGAGGADTQYF. The chain couples TRBV27 to TRBJ2-3; 9 nucleotides line up with TRBD2. The CDR3 contains 17 residues. Germline assignment: CDR1 MNHEY and CDR2 SMNVEV (reference sequence). Germline trimming cut 6 bases from V and 4 bases from J; bases unmatched to any gene: 14.

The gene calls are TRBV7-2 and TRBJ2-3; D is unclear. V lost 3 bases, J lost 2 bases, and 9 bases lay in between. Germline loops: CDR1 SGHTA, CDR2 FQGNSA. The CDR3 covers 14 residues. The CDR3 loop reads CASSFWRLTDTQYF. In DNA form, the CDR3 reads TGTGCCAGCAGCTTTTGGCGGCTCACAGATACGCAGTATTTT.

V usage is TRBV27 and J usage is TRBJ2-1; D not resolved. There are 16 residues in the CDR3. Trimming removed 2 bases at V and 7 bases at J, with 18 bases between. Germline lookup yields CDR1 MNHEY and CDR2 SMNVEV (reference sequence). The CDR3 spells CASSLRGALLGNEQFF. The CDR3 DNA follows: TGTGCCAGCAGTTTACGTGGAGCCCTTTTGGGAAATGAGCAGTTCTTC.

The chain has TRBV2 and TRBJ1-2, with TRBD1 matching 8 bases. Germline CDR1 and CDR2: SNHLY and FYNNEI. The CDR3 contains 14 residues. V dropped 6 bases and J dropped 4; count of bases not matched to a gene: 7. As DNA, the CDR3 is TGTGCCAGCAGCCAAGGACAGGGTGGCTATGGCTACACCTTC. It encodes CASSQGQGGYGYTF.

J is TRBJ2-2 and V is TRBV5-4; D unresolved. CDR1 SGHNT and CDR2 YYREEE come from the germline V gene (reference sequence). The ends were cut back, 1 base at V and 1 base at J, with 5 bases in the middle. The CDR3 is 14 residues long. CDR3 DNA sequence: TGTGCCAGCAGCTTGACGCGGAACACCGGGGAGCTGTTTTTT. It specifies CASSLTRNTGELFF.

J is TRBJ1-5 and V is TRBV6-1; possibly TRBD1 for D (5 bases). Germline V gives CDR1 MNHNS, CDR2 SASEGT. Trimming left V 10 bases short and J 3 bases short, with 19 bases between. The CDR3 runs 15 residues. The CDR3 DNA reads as TGTGCCACTTCGCAGGGAGTGAGGGACAATCAGCCCCAGCATTTT. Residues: CATSQGVRDNQPQHF.

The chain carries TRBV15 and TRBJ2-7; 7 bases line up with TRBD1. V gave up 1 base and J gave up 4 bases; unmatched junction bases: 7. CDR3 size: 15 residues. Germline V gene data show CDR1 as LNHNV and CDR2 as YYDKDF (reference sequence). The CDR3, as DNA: TGTGCCACCAGCAGAGCCTCGGCACAGGGGTACGAGCAGTACTTC. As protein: CATSRASAQGYEQYF.

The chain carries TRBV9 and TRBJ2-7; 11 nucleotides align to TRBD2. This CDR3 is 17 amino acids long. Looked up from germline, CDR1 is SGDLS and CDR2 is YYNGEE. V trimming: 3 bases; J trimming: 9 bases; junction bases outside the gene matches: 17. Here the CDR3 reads CASSGSGNSGRGFVQYF. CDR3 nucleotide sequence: TGTGCCAGCAGCGGATCGGGGAATAGCGGGAGGGGGTTTGTGCAGTACTTC.

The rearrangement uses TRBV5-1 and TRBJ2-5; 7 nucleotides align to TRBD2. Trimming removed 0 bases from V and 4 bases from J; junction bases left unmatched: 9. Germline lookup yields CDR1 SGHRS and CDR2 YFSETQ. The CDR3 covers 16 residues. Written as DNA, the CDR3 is TGCGCCAGCAGCTTGGATGGGGGAGGGTTTCGAGAGACCCAGTACTTC. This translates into CASSLDGGGFRETQYF.

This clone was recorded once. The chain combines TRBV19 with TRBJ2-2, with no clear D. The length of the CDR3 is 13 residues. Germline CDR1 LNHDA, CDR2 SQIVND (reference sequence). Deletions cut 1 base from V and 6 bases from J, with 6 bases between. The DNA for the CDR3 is TGTGCCAGTAGTATAGGAAGTCCCGGGGAGCTGTTTTTT. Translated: CASSIGSPGELFF.

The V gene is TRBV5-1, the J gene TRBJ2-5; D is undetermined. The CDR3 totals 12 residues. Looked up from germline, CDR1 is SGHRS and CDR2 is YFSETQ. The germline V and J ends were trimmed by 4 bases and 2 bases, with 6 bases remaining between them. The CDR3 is CASSPSQETQYF. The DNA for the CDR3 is TGCGCCAGCAGCCCAAGTCAAGAGACCCAGTACTTC.

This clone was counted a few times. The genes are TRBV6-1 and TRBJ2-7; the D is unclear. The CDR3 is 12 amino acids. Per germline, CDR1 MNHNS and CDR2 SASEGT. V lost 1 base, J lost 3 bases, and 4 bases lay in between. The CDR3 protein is CASSEGFYEQYF. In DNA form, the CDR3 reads TGTGCCAGCAGTGAAGGGTTCTACGAGCAGTACTTC.

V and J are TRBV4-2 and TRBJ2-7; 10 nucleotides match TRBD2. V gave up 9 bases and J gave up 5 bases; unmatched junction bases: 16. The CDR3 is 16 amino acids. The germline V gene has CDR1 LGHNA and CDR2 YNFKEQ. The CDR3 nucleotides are TGTGCCAGAAGCTTTGCGCCTAGCGGGAGTTCGCACGAGCAGTACTTC. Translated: CARSFAPSGSSHEQYF.

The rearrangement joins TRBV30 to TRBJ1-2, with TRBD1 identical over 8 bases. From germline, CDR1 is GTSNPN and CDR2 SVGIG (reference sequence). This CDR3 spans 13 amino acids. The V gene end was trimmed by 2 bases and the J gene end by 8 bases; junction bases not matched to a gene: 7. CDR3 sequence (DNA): TGTGCCTGGAGTCGTACAGGGGGTCAGGGCTACACCTTC. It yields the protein CAWSRTGGQGYTF.

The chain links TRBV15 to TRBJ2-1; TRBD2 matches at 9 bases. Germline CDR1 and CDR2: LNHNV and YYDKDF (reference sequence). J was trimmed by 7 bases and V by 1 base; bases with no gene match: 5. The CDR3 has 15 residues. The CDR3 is CATSRALAGINEQFF. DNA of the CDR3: TGTGCCACCAGCAGAGCTCTAGCGGGAATAAATGAGCAGTTCTTC.

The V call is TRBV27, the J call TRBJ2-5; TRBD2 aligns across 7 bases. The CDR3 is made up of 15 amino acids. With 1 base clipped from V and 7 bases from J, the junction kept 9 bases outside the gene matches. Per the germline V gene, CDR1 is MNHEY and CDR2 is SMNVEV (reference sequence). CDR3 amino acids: CASSLLGGDGGTQYF. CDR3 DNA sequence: TGTGCCAGCAGTTTATTGGGGGGGGATGGCGGGACCCAGTACTTC.

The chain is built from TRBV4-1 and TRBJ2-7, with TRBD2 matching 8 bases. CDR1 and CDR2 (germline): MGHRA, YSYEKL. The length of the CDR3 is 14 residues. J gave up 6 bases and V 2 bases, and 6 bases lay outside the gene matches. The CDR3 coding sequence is TGCGCCAGCAGCCAACGTAGCGGGATAGTCGAGCAGTACTTC. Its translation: CASSQRSGIVEQYF.

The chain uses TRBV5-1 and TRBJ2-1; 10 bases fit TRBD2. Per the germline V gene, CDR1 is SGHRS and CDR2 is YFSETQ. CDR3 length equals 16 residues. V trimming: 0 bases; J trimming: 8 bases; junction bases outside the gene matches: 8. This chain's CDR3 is CASSLGASGSIDEQFF. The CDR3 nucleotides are TGCGCCAGCAGCTTGGGGGCTAGCGGGAGTATCGATGAGCAGTTCTTC.

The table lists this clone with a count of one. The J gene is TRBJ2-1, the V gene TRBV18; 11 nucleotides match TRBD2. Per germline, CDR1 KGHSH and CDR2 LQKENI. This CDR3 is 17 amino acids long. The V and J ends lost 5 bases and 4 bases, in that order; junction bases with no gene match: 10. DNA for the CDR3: TGTGCCAGCTCAACCCAACTAGCGGGAGATGTATACAATGAGCAGTTCTTC. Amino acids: CASSTQLAGDVYNEQFF.

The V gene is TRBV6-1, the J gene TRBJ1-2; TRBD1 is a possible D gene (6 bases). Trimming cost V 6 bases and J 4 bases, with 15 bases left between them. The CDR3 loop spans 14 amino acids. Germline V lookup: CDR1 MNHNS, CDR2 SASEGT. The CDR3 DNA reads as TGTGCCAGCAGCACCTTCAGGGGTGGCTATGGCTACACCTTC. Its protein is CASSTFRGGYGYTF.

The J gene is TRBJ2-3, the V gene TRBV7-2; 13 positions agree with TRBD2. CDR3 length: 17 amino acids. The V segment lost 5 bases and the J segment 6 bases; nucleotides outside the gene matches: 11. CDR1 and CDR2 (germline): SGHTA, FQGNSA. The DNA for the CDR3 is TGTGCCAGCAGCCCATTTCGGACTAGCGGGAGTGAGGATACGCAGTATTTT. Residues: CASSPFRTSGSEDTQYF.

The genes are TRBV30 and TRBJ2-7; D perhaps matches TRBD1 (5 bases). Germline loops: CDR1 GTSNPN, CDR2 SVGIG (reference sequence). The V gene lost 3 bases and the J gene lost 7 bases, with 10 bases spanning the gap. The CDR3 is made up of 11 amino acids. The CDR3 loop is CAWRRQWEQYF. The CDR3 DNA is TGTGCCTGGAGGAGACAGTGGGAGCAGTACTTC.

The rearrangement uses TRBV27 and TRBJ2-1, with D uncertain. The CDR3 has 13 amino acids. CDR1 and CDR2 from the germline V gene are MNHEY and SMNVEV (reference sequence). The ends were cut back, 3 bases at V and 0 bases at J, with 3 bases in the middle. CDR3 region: CASSLASYNEQFF. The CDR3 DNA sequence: TGTGCCAGCAGTTTGGCCTCCTACAATGAGCAGTTCTTC.

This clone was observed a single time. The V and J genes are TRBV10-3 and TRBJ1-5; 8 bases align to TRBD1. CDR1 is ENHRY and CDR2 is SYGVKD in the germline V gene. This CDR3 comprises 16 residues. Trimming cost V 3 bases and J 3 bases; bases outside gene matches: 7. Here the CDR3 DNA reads TGTGCCATCAGTGACCGGACAGGGCCTGACAATCAGCCCCAGCATTTT. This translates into CAISDRTGPDNQPQHF.

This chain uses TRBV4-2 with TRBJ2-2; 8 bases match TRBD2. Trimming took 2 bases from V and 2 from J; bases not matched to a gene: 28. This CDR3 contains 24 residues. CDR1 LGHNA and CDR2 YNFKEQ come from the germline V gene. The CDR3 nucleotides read TGTGCCAGCAGCCAAAGTTTCTTCTTGAGCGGGAGAGTAAGTCGGCTGATAAACACCGGGGAGCTGTTTTTT. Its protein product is CASSQSFFLSGRVSRLINTGELFF.

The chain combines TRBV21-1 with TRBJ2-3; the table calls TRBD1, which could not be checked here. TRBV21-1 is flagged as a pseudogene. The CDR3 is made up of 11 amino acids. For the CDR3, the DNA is TGTGCCAGGCAGTCCACAGATACGCAGTATTTT. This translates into CARQSTDTQYF.